These T cell receptor beta chains were read from a single sample in a study of blood T cell repertoires in COVID-19. The repertoire was sequenced with immunoSEQ multiplex PCR; TCRdb's copy has only in-frame clones and lacks some. The data show a few hundred thousand clones, 89% seen once. The sample was peripheral blood. All receptors derive from a woman aged 25 to 39 with COVID-19, enrolled during active disease. Both conserved end residues are part of each CDR3. A D gene is named only where the DNA matches it firmly. Rows may omit the clone size; those that give it use once, few, many or a size class.

>-|TRBV7-2|17|TRBJ1-5|-
TGTGCCAGCAGCTCCAGGTCCTACAGGGATAGCAATCAGCCCCAGCATTTT
CASSSRSYRDSNQPQHF
>-|TRBV30|19|TRBJ1-2|-
TGTGCCTGGATGGGCCGATGGGGCCTAAACACCCTTCCTAACTATGGCTACACCTTC
CAWMGRWGLNTLPNYGYTF
>TRBD2|TRBV5-1|22|TRBJ2-1|-
TGCGCCAGCAACGTGAAACTCTCGGCGCGGGGGTGGTTTTTTCCAGAATACAATGAGCAGTTCTTC
CASNVKLSARGWFFPEYNEQFF
>-|TRBV29-1|12|TRBJ2-2|-
TGCAGCGTTGAAGGTGGGCTGCGGGAGCTGTTTTTT
CSVEGGLRELFF
>-|TRBV5-6|15|TRBJ2-2|-
TGTGCCAGCAGCTCGCCCGGGTCCCACACCGGGGAGCTGTTTTTT
CASSSPGSHTGELFF
>TRBD1|TRBV4-1|18|TRBJ2-7|-
TGCGCCAGCAGCCGAGACCAGTACACAGGGGGCAGAAGGTACGAGCAGTACTTC
CASSRDQYTGGRRYEQYF
>-|TRBV7-2|15|TRBJ1-5|-
TGTGCCAGCAGATCAAGAGGGGGACGGGATCAGCCCCAGCATTTT
CASRSRGGRDQPQHF
>-|TRBV2|14|TRBJ2-5|-
TGTGCCAGCAGCCCCAGGGGAGTGGGGGAGACCCAGTACTTC
CASSPRGVGETQYF
>-|TRBV6-2/TRBV6-3|14|TRBJ2-7|-
TGTGCCAGCAGTTACCCCCGGGAAGCGGACGAGCAGTACTTC
CASSYPREADEQYF
>-|TRBV19|14|TRBJ2-7|once
TGTGCCAGTACTCCTACAGGGCCCCCCTACGAGCAGTACTTC
CASTPTGPPYEQYF
>-|TRBV10-3|15|TRBJ1-2|-
TGTGCCATCAGTGAGTCGCTGACGGTGAGAGGAGGCTACACCTTC
CAISESLTVRGGYTF
>-|TRBV7-9|14|TRBJ2-3|-
TGTGCCAGCAGCTCAGCAGGGCGGGTGGATACGCAGTATTTT
CASSSAGRVDTQYF
>TRBD1|TRBV7-8|18|TRBJ2-1|once
TGTGCCAGCAGCTTAGGGGGACAGACCTGGAGCTCCTACAATGAGCAGTTCTTC
CASSLGGQTWSSYNEQFF
>TRBD1|TRBV6-5|14|TRBJ2-7|-
TGTGCCAGCAGCTTAGACAGGGTTCCCTACGAGCAGTACTTC
CASSLDRVPYEQYF
>-|TRBV5-4|14|TRBJ2-7|-
TGTGCCAGCAGCCTAGGAAACAGGGCGGACGAGCAGTACTTC
CASSLGNRADEQYF
>TRBD1|TRBV7-8|16|TRBJ1-2|-
TGTGCCAGCAGCCTGTTCGTGGGACAGGGCAACTATGGCTACACCTTC
CASSLFVGQGNYGYTF
>-|TRBV27|16|TRBJ2-2|-
TGTGCCAGCAGTTTTGGGCCGAGAATGAACACCGGGGAGCTGTTTTTT
CASSFGPRMNTGELFF
>-|TRBV5-1|15|TRBJ1-4|-
TGCGCCAGCAGCTTGGTCCCAGGTTTTACTGAAAAACTGTTTTTT
CASSLVPGFTEKLFF
>TRBD1|TRBV19|13|TRBJ2-7|-
TGTGCCAGTAGTATAGGAACGGGACAGGGGAAGTACTTC
CASSIGTGQGKYF
>-|TRBV18|14|TRBJ1-5|-
TGTGCCAGCTCGCCCGACAGTAGCAATCAGCCCCAGCATTTT
CASSPDSSNQPQHF
>TRBD1|TRBV5-5|15|TRBJ1-5|-
TGTGCCAGCAGCTTCCAGGGGGACGGGGTTCAGCCCCAGCATTTT
CASSFQGDGVQPQHF
>-|TRBV10-3|12|TRBJ2-7|-
TGTGCCATCAGTGAGCGTCCCCACGAGCAGTACTTC
CAISERPHEQYF
>TRBD2|TRBV13|16|TRBJ2-1|-
TGTGCCAGCAGCTCCGCACTAGCGGGAGTTTTCCATGAGCAGTTCTTC
CASSSALAGVFHEQFF
>TRBD2|TRBV24-1|19|TRBJ2-4|-
TGTGCCACCAGTACGACCATCTGGGCGACGTGGCGGGAGCACAACATTCAGTACTTC
CATSTTIWATWREHNIQYF
>-|TRBV2|16|TRBJ2-2|once
TGTGCCAGCACCGATAGGCCCGGGATAAGCACCGGGGAGCTGTTTTTT
CASTDRPGISTGELFF
>TRBD1|TRBV19|15|TRBJ2-2|-
TGTGCCAGTAGTACGGGACAGGGGGCGCCCGGGGAGCTGTTTTTT
CASSTGQGAPGELFF
>-|TRBV11-3|15|TRBJ2-1|-
TGTGCCAGCAGCTTCGGCGCAGGCGAATTTGATGAGCAGTTCTTC
CASSFGAGEFDEQFF